The 12 T cell receptor beta chains listed next were all sequenced from one sample in a study of OX40 agonist ivuxolimab in advanced cancers. Here immunoSEQ multiplex PCR was the method, and the copy in TCRdb shows in-frame clones only, minus some. The table has 55,000 to 65,000 clones, roughly 90% seen once. Sample: CD4+ or CD8+ T cells sorted from blood, taken in a trial of the OX40 agonist ivuxolimab. The source of these receptors is an adult with an advanced solid tumor such as melanoma, head and neck, liver or kidney cancer.

The rearrangement links TRBV25-1 to TRBJ1-2; 7 nucleotides align to TRBD1. The CDR3 consists of 14 residues. The V gene's germline CDR1 is MGHDK and CDR2 SYGVNS. Trimming cost V 0 bases and J 6 bases; bases outside gene matches: 4. The CDR3 loop is CASSEYVGGDGYTF. In DNA form, the CDR3 reads TGTGCCAGCAGTGAATATGTAGGGGGCGATGGCTACACCTTC.

V is TRBV4-1 and J is TRBJ2-2; D is uncertain. This CDR3 is 13 amino acids long. Germline V lookup: CDR1 MGHRA, CDR2 YSYEKL. V was shortened by 5 bases and J by 5 bases, with 9 bases between the two germline ends. CDR3 coding DNA: TGCGCCAGCAGCAGGGTGGGAACCGGGGAGCTGTTTTTT. Amino acid sequence: CASSRVGTGELFF.

The rearrangement links TRBV4-1 to TRBJ2-1; the D call may be TRBD1 or TRBD2 (6 bases each). V lost 7 bases and J 0 bases, leaving 10 bases between the germline ends. The CDR3 contains 14 residues. Germline values: CDR1 MGHRA, CDR2 YSYEKL. The CDR3 nucleotides read TGCGCCAGCACACCGGGGGCCTCCTACAATGAGCAGTTCTTC. It codes for CASTPGASYNEQFF.

V gene TRBV9 combines with J gene TRBJ1-1; TRBD1 is a possible D gene (5 bases). Germline CDR1 is SGDLS and CDR2 is YYNGEE. Trimming cost V 0 bases and J 3 bases, with 6 bases left between them. The CDR3 is 13 residues long. CDR3 nucleotides: TGTGCCAGCAGCGTAGTAGGGGACACTGAAGCTTTCTTT. This translates into CASSVVGDTEAFF.

This chain links TRBV6-6 with TRBJ2-5; D is perhaps TRBD1 (6 bases). Trimming removed 1 base from V and 2 bases from J, with 11 bases in between. CDR1 and CDR2 from the germline V gene are MNHNY and SVGAGI (reference sequence). CDR3 length: 15 residues. The CDR3 loop is CASSYLGQGQETQYF. The CDR3 DNA follows: TGTGCCAGCAGTTACTTGGGGCAGGGGCAAGAGACCCAGTACTTC.

V is TRBV7-9 and J is TRBJ1-1, with no clear D. V dropped 5 bases and J dropped 1 base, with 14 bases sitting between them. The length of the CDR3 is 15 residues. Germline V gives CDR1 SEHNR, CDR2 FQNEAQ (reference sequence). CDR3 coding DNA: TGTGCCAGCAGCCTGACACCTTCATGGAACACTGAAGCTTTCTTT. Translation: CASSLTPSWNTEAFF.

The rearrangement joins TRBV27 to TRBJ1-4; D is perhaps TRBD1 (6 bases). There are 15 residues in the CDR3. Germline-derived CDR1 and CDR2 are MNHEY and SMNVEV (reference sequence). V shed 5 bases and J shed 0 bases, with 10 bases lying between them. CDR3 residues: CASSPWTATNEKLFF. In DNA, the CDR3 is TGTGCCAGCAGTCCGTGGACAGCAACTAATGAAAAACTGTTTTTT.

The chain uses TRBV11-2 and TRBJ2-1; 10 bases align to TRBD1. Germline V CDR1 and CDR2: SGHAT, FQNNGV. V dropped 5 bases and J dropped 4; count of bases not matched to a gene: 5. The CDR3 runs 15 residues. The CDR3 protein is CASSPPGQGYNEQFF. CDR3 bases: TGTGCCAGCAGCCCTCCGGGACAGGGGTACAATGAGCAGTTCTTC.

In its sample, this clone was seen once. V is TRBV7-2 and J is TRBJ2-7, with 7 bases that match TRBD1. The CDR3 spans 14 residues. Germline V gene lookup returns CDR1 SGHTA and CDR2 FQGNSA. Unmatched junction bases numbered 11, after V lost 6 bases and J lost 6 bases. The CDR3 coding sequence is TGTGCCAGCAGATCGGACAGGCCACTGGGCGAGCAGTACTTC. Its translation is CASRSDRPLGEQYF.

This chain uses TRBV5-6 with TRBJ2-1; D unclear. Trimming took off 4 bases at V and 9 bases at J, with 17 bases between the two ends. This CDR3 is built from 14 residues. Germline V CDR1 and CDR2: SGHDT, YYEEEE. CDR3 sequence (DNA): TGTGCCAGCAGCGCCCTGGATATGGACGGTGAGCAGTTCTTC. Translation: CASSALDMDGEQFF.

The chain links TRBV6-5 to TRBJ1-1, with 7 bases that match TRBD1. CDR3 length: 12 residues. V shed 5 bases, J shed 5 bases, and the junction held 2 bases outside the gene matches. Germline CDR1 and CDR2: MNHEY and SVGAGI. The CDR3 reads CASSPTGTEAFF. In DNA form, the CDR3 reads TGTGCCAGCAGTCCGACAGGGACTGAAGCTTTCTTT.

This clone was detected only once. J is TRBJ2-5 and V is TRBV7-9; D may correspond to TRBD1 or TRBD2 (5 bases each). Per the germline V gene, CDR1 is SEHNR and CDR2 is FQNEAQ (reference sequence). This CDR3 spans 13 amino acids. Deletions cut 0 bases from V and 5 bases from J, with 7 bases between. CDR3 region: CASSLAGDETQYF. The CDR3 region has the DNA TGTGCCAGCAGCTTAGCAGGGGACGAGACCCAGTACTTC.